The 18 T cell receptor beta chains presented below share a single source sample, sequenced in a study of PD-1 blockade in classical Hodgkin lymphoma (TCRdb year 2020). The method was the immunoSEQ multiplex PCR assay. The clones in this table, taken by TCRdb from immuneACCESS, are in-frame only. Not every clone is retained; where verified, under half of the shortfall comes from an unresolved V gene, and the cause of the rest is unknown. For this sample the table gives approximately 100,000 clones, of which approximately 90% were detected only once. The ten largest clones add up to under 8.5% of the sample. What this sample's time point label stands for: cycle 2 day 1 (C2D1) of nivolumab. Every trial patient had relapsed after autologous stem cell transplantation, and cohorts A, B and C differed in prior brentuximab vedotin exposure. The material sequenced was peripheral blood mononuclear cells (PBMCs), taken before the second cycle of nivolumab. The receptors were sampled from a human donor with classical Hodgkin lymphoma.

The table lists this clone with a count of one. The V and J genes are TRBV9 and TRBJ2-1; TRBD1 matches at 7 bases. Germline V lookup: CDR1 SGDLS, CDR2 YYNGEE. This CDR3 region has 16 residues. After removal of 0 bases from V and 1 base from J, the junction contained 4 bases not matched to a gene. The CDR3 DNA follows: TGTGCCAGCAGCGTAGTCAAACAGGGGTCCTACAATGAGCAGTTCTTC. Translating it yields CASSVVKQGSYNEQFF.

For this clone: The junction departs from germline at one end; a sequencing error may be responsible. This chain connects TRBV6-6 to TRBJ1-4; D gene uncertain. Germline loops: CDR1 MNHNY, CDR2 SVGAGI (reference sequence). CDR3 length equals 14 residues. The CDR3 spells CASTYTRRDEKLFF. CDR3 bases: TGTGCCAGCACTTACACACGGCGGGATGAAAAACTGTTTTTT.

The J gene is TRBJ1-6, the V gene TRBV18, with D unclear. This CDR3 is built from 16 residues. The germline gives CDR1 KGHSH, CDR2 LQKENI. The germline V and J ends were trimmed by 3 bases and 0 bases, with 9 bases remaining between them. The DNA for the CDR3 is TGTGCCAGCTCACCGGTCGGGAGCTCCTATAATTCACCCCTCCACTTT. As protein: CASSPVGSSYNSPLHF.

The genes are TRBV27 and TRBJ2-3; no clear D. The V gene lost 2 bases and the J gene lost 4 bases, with 7 bases spanning the gap. Germline loops: CDR1 MNHEY, CDR2 SMNVEV (reference sequence). The CDR3 is made up of 13 amino acids. In DNA form, the CDR3 reads TGTGCCAGCAGTTTAGGGCTCGCAGATACGCAGTATTTT. This codes for CASSLGLADTQYF.

The rearrangement links TRBV7-8 to TRBJ1-5, with 7 bases aligning to TRBD1. Germline trimming cut 2 bases from V and 1 base from J; bases unmatched to any gene: 5. CDR1 is SGHVS and CDR2 is FQNEAQ in the germline V gene. CDR3 length equals 16 residues. The CDR3 region has the DNA TGTGCCAGCAGCTTACATGAGGGGGCCAGCAATCAGCCCCAGCATTTT. It codes for CASSLHEGASNQPQHF. Supplemented by reference TRBV7-8 and TRBJ1-5, the full variable domain reads GAGVSQSPRYKVAKRGQDVALRCDPISGHVSLFWYQQALGQGPEFLTYFQNEAQLDKSGLPSDRFFAERPEGSVSTLKIQRTQQEDSAVYLCASSLHEGASNQPQHFGDGTRLSIL.

The chain couples TRBV27 to TRBJ1-4; 7 nucleotides line up with TRBD1. The germline CDR1 and CDR2 sequences are MNHEY and SMNVEV (reference sequence). This CDR3 spans 11 amino acids. V dropped 6 bases and J dropped 11; count of bases not matched to a gene: 3. The CDR3 DNA reads TGTGCCAGCAGGCGGGACAGTAAACTGTTTTTT. This codes for CASRRDSKLFF. Complete variable domain (other parts from reference TRBV27 and TRBJ1-4): EAQVTQNPRYLITVTGKKLTVTCSQNMNHEYMSWYRQDPGLGLRQIYYSMNVEVTDKGDVPEGYKVSRKEKRNFPLILESPSPNQTSLYFCASRRDSKLFFGSGTQLSVL.

The chain combines TRBV19 with TRBJ1-6; TRBD1 matches at 9 bases. V was clipped by 4 bases and J by 7 bases; unmatched bases: 2. The CDR3 spans 14 residues. Looked up from germline, CDR1 is LNHDA and CDR2 is SQIVND (reference sequence). The CDR3 region has the DNA TGTGCCAGTAGTACCGGACAGGGGAATTCACCCCTCCACTTT. It specifies CASSTGQGNSPLHF.

V is TRBV5-1 and J is TRBJ1-1; 10 bases fit TRBD1. V trimming: 2 bases; J trimming: 7 bases; junction bases outside the gene matches: 8. The CDR3 totals 15 residues. Germline loops: CDR1 SGHRS, CDR2 YFSETQ. The CDR3 coding sequence is TGCGCCAGCAGCTTTATCGGGACAGGGGTGAATGAAGCTTTCTTT. Amino acid sequence: CASSFIGTGVNEAFF.

This clone showed up just once. The chain employs TRBV7-8 and TRBJ2-3; D gene ambiguous. This CDR3 comprises 13 residues. V was trimmed by 3 bases and J by 3 bases, leaving 7 bases between them. The germline V gene has CDR1 SGHVS and CDR2 FQNEAQ. The CDR3: CASSFPETDTQYF. The DNA for the CDR3 is TGTGCCAGCAGCTTCCCGGAAACAGATACGCAGTATTTT. The whole variable domain, remainder taken from reference TRBV7-8 and TRBJ2-3, is GAGVSQSPRYKVAKRGQDVALRCDPISGHVSLFWYQQALGQGPEFLTYFQNEAQLDKSGLPSDRFFAERPEGSVSTLKIQRTQQEDSAVYLCASSFPETDTQYFGPGTRLTVL.

This clone was detected only once. In DNA, the CDR3 is TGTGCCAGCGGTTCCAGCCGGGGCAGGGCGGCAGATACGCAGTATTTT. Protein sequence: CASGSSRGRAADTQYF. The chain combines TRBV2 with TRBJ2-3, with D perhaps TRBD1 or TRBD2 (5 bases each). V lost 8 bases and J lost 4, with 22 bases in between. Germline loops: CDR1 SNHLY, CDR2 FYNNEI. The CDR3 has 16 amino acids.

V gene TRBV6-6 combines with J gene TRBJ2-3; TRBD2 matches at 8 bases. The CDR3 consists of 14 residues. The germline gives CDR1 MNHNY, CDR2 SVGAGI (reference sequence). Germline trimming cut 4 bases from V and 2 bases from J; bases unmatched to any gene: 2. The CDR3 DNA reads TGTGCCAGCAGTTTTAGCGGGGCCACAGATACGCAGTATTTT. Translated, it gives CASSFSGATDTQYF.

This chain uses TRBV19 with TRBJ2-2, with D tentatively TRBD2 (5 bases). CDR1 and CDR2 from the germline V gene are LNHDA and SQIVND (reference sequence). V lost 10 bases, J lost 3 bases, and 18 bases lay in between. The CDR3 covers 15 residues. CDR3 sequence (DNA): TGTGCCACCCGCGGGCCGAATATCGACACCGGGGAGCTGTTTTTT. Translating it yields CATRGPNIDTGELFF.

The gene calls are TRBV14 and TRBJ2-7; no firm D call. Trimming took 0 bases from V and 0 from J, leaving 18 bases between them. Per germline, CDR1 SGHDN and CDR2 FVKESK. The CDR3 totals 18 residues. CDR3 DNA: TGTGCCAGCAGCCAAGACTATTCCGCAGGCAGGAGCTCCTACGAGCAGTACTTC. Translating it yields CASSQDYSAGRSSYEQYF.

The genes are TRBV7-8 and TRBJ2-3; the D gene could be TRBD1 or TRBD2 (5 bases each). The CDR3 length is 15 residues. The ends were cut back, 5 bases at V and 4 bases at J, with 16 bases in the middle. The germline gives CDR1 SGHVS, CDR2 FQNEAQ. DNA for the CDR3: TGTGCCAGCAGCGGTACATGGGGGAGCCCAGATACGCAGTATTTT. Translation: CASSGTWGSPDTQYF. The variable domain in full, with the rest retrieved from reference TRBV7-8 and TRBJ2-3, is GAGVSQSPRYKVAKRGQDVALRCDPISGHVSLFWYQQALGQGPEFLTYFQNEAQLDKSGLPSDRFFAERPEGSVSTLKIQRTQQEDSAVYLCASSGTWGSPDTQYFGPGTRLTVL.

The chain carries TRBV27 and TRBJ2-1; 11 bases align to TRBD2. V shed 5 bases and J 4 bases; nucleotides not matched to a gene: 10. Germline values: CDR1 MNHEY, CDR2 SMNVEV (reference sequence). CDR3 length: 17 residues. In nucleotides, the CDR3 is TGTGCCAGCAGTCCCTACCCCGGGACTAGCGGATACAATGAGCAGTTCTTC. This sequence encodes CASSPYPGTSGYNEQFF.

The genes are TRBV7-3 and TRBJ1-2; D possibly corresponds to TRBD1 (6 bases). Germline values: CDR1 SGHTA, CDR2 FQGTGA. V lost 2 bases and J lost 5, with 9 bases in between. The CDR3 is 13 amino acids. CDR3 in amino acids: CASSLGQPYGYTF. CDR3 sequence (DNA): TGTGCCAGCAGCTTAGGACAGCCTTATGGCTACACCTTC.

The chain employs TRBV9 and TRBJ2-4; D possibly corresponds to TRBD2 (6 bases). CDR1 and CDR2 from the germline V gene are SGDLS and YYNGEE. The CDR3 spans 15 residues. Deletions cut 0 bases from V and 1 base from J, with 8 bases between. The CDR3 DNA reads as TGTGCCAGCAGCGTAGGTGGGGGGGCCAAAAACATTCAGTACTTC. Translating it yields CASSVGGGAKNIQYF.

As concerns this clone: The conserved closing phenylalanine or tryptophan is absent in this CDR3, likely reflecting a read error. No DNA is shown, since the ends of the CDR3 on it are uncertain; the CDR3 is the one TCRdb lists. V is TRBV6-1 and J is TRBJ1-2. Per the germline V gene, CDR1 is MNHNS and CDR2 is SASEGT. The CDR3 numbers 9 amino acids, ends counted. CDR3 sequence: CASSRTEPG.